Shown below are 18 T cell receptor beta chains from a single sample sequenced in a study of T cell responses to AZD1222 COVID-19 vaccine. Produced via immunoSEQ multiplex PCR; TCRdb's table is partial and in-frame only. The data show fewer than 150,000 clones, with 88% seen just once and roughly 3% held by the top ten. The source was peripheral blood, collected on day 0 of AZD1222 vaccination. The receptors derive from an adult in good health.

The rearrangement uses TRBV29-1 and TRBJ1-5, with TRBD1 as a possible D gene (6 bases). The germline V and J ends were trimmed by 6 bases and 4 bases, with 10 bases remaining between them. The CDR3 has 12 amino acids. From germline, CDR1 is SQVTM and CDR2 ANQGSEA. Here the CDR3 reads CSVGAANQPQHF. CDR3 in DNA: TGCAGCGTGGGGGCAGCGAATCAGCCCCAGCATTTT.

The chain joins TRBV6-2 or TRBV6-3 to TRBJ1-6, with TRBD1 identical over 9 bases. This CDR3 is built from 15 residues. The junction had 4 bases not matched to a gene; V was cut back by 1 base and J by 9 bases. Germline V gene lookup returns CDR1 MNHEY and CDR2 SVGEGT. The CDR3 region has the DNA TGTGCCAGCAGTTACTTGACAGGGGGAACTTCACCCCTCCACTTT. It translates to CASSYLTGGTSPLHF.

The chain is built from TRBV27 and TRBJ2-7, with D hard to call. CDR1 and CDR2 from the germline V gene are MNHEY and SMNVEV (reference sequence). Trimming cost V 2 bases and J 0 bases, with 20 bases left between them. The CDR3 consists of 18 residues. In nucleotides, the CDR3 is TGTGCCAGCAGTTTAAAGATACTGGGCGGACCGGTCTCCTACGAGCAGTACTTC. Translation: CASSLKILGGPVSYEQYF.

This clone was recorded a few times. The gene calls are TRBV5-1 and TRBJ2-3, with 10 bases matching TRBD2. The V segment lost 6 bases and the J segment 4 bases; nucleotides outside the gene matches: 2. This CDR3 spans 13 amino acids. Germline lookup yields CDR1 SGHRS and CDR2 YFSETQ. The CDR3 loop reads CASNLAGADTQYF. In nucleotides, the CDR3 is TGCGCCAGCAATCTAGCGGGAGCAGATACGCAGTATTTT.

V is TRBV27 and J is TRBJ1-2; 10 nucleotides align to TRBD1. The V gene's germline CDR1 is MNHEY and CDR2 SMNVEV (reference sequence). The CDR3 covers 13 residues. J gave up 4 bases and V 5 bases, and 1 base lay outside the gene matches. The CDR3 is CASSRQGAYGYTF. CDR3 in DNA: TGTGCCAGCAGTAGACAGGGGGCCTATGGCTACACCTTC.

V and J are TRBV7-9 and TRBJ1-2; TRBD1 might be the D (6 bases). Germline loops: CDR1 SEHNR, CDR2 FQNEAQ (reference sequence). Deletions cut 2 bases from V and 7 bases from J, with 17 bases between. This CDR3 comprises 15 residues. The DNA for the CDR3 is TGTGCCAGCAGCTTAACCGGAGGGGGTAGTTCTGGCTACACCTTC. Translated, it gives CASSLTGGGSSGYTF.

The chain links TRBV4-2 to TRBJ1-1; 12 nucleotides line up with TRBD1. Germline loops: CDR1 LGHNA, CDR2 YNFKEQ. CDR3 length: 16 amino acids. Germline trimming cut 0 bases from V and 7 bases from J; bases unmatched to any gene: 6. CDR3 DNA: TGTGCCAGCAGCCAAGACCCGGGACAGGGGGCGAGTGAAGCTTTCTTT. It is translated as CASSQDPGQGASEAFF.

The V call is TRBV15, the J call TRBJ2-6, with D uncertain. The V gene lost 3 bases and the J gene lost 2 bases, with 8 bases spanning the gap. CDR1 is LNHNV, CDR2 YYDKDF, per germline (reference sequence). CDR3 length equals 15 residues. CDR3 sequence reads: CATSRVSAGANVLTF. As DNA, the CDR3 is TGTGCCACCAGCAGGGTGTCCGCTGGGGCCAACGTCCTGACTTTC.

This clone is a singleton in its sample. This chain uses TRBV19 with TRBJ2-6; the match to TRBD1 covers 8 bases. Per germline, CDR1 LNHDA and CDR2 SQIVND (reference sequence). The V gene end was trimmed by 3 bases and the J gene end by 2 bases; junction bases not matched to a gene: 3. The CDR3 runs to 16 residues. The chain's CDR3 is CASSIRQGTGANVLTF. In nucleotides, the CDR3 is TGTGCCAGTAGTATCAGACAGGGGACTGGGGCCAACGTCCTGACTTTC.

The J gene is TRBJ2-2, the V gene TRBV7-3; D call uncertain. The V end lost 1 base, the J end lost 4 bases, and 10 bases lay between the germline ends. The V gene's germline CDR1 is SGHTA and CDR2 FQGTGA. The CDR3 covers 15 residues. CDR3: CASSLMGKSTGELFF. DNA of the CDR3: TGTGCCAGCAGCTTAATGGGAAAGTCCACCGGGGAGCTGTTTTTT.

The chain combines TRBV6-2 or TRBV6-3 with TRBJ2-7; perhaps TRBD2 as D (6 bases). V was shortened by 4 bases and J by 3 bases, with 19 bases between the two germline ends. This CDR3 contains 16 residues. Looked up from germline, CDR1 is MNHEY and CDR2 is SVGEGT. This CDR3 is CASSSGGFLTDYEQYF. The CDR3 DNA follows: TGTGCCAGCAGTTCCGGGGGTTTTCTGACAGACTACGAGCAGTACTTC.

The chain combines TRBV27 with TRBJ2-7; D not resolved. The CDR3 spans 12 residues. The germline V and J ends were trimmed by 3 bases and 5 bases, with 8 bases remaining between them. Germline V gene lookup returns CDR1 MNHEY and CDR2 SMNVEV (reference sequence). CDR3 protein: CASSFFGNEQYF. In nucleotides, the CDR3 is TGTGCCAGCAGTTTTTTCGGCAACGAGCAGTACTTC.

This CDR3 reads CASSLSSRQDSGNTIYF. CDR3 nucleotide sequence: TGTGCCAGCAGCTTATCGTCCCGACAGGACTCTGGAAACACCATATATTTT. The chain couples TRBV7-2 to TRBJ1-3; possible D gene TRBD1, 6 bases. Deletions cut 2 bases from V and 0 bases from J, with 14 bases between. The germline CDR1 and CDR2 sequences are SGHTA and FQGNSA. This CDR3 comprises 17 residues.

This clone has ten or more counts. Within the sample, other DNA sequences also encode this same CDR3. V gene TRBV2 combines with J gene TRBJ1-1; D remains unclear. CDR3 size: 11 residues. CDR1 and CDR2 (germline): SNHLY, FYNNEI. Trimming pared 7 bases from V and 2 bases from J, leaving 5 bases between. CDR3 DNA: TGTGCCAGCAACACAAACACTGAAGCTTTCTTT. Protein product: CASNTNTEAFF.

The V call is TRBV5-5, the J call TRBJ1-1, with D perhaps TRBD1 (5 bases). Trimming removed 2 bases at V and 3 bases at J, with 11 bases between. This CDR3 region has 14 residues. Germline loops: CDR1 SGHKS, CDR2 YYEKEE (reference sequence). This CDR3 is CASSLQGADTEAFF. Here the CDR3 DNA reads TGTGCCAGCAGCTTACAAGGGGCGGACACTGAAGCTTTCTTT.

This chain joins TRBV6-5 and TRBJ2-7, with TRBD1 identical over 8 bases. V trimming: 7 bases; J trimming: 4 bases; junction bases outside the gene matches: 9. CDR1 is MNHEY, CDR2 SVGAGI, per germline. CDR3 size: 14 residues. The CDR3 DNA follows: TGTGCCAGCACTCGGGACAGGTTTGTTTACGAGCAGTACTTC. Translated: CASTRDRFVYEQYF.

The CDR3: CASSLRGTDTDTQYF. The CDR3 nucleotides read TGCGCCAGCAGCCTTCGGGGGACAGACACAGATACGCAGTATTTT. The chain links TRBV5-1 to TRBJ2-3; D perhaps matches TRBD1 (7 bases). The CDR3 is 15 residues long. The V end was cut by 4 bases, the J end by 2 bases, with 14 bases between. Germline CDR1 reads SGHRS; CDR2 reads YFSETQ.

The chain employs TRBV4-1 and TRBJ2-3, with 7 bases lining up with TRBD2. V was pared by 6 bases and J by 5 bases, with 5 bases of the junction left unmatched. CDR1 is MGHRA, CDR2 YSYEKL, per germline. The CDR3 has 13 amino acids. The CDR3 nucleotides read TGCGCCAGCAGATTTGCGGGAGTAGATACGCAGTATTTT. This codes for CASRFAGVDTQYF.